This is a list of T cell receptor beta chains from one sample in a study of T-cell reconstitution after alpha-beta-depleted transplantation in children. One entry per CDR3 protein results from TCRdb running MiXCR on the PCR reads. Of 700,000 to 950,000 distinct CDR3 sequences in the sample, roughly 15% were seen once. The sample consisted of PBMCs, mostly from graft donor cells, taken 360 days after TCRalphabeta/CD19-depleted stem cell transplant. The origin of the receptors is a male patient between 10 and 17 years old who had a stem cell transplant for acute lymphoblastic leukemia, so the T cells may come from the graft donor. Each CDR3 is given with its conserved first and last residue. The D gene is left open where the match is weak. Size tells how often a clone was seen (once, few, many) or the class of an expanded clone, and some rows leave it out.

size	D	length	V	J	DNA	CDR3
many	NA	11	TRBV10-2	TRBJ2-7	TGCGCCAGCAGTGAGATCCACGAGCAGTACTTC	CASSEIHEQYF
many	TRBD2	16	TRBV5-1	TRBJ2-1	TGCGCCACCTCCAGTAGCCAGCGGGGCTCCTACAATGAGCAGTTCTTC	CATSSSQRGSYNEQFF
few	NA	14	TRBV5-1	TRBJ1-1	TGCGCCAGCAGCTTGGCCCTCGGGGCCCTTGAAGCTTTCTTT	CASSLALGALEAFF
NA	TRBD1	14	TRBV24-1	TRBJ1-5	TGTGCCACCAGTGATCACAGGGGGCATCAGCCCCAGCATTTT	CATSDHRGHQPQHF
NA	NA	16	TRBV3-1	TRBJ2-1	TGTGCCAGCAGCCACCAGGGGAGGGCCGTAAAGGGTATGCAGTTCTTC	CASSHQGRAVKGMQFF
few	NA	14	TRBV9	TRBJ2-5	TGTGCCAGCAGCGTGGGGGAAGGCCCAGAGACCCAGTACTTC	CASSVGEGPETQYF
few	NA	16	TRBV7-9	TRBJ2-1	TGTGCCAGCAGATCCGGGCGGATCGACCTTAACAATGAGCAGTTCTTC	CASRSGRIDLNNEQFF
many	TRBD2	15	TRBV3-1	TRBJ2-5	TGTGCCAGCAGCCAGGGGACTAGCGGCCAAGAGACCCAGTACTTC	CASSQGTSGQETQYF
NA	NA	17	TRBV12-3/TRBV12-4	TRBJ2-3	TGTGCCAGCAGGGGGATGCCACCCCATCCTCTCACAGATACGCAGTATTTT	CASRGMPPHPLTDTQYF
NA	NA	18	TRBV11-1	TRBJ2-7	TGTGCCAGCAGCTTAAACGCCTGGACAGACACGCCCAACTACGAGCAGTACTTC	CASSLNAWTDTPNYEQYF
few	NA	20	TRBV4-2	TRBJ2-7	TGTGCCAGCAGCCACCTTTCAAGCATTAACAGGATTCCCCGCTCCTACGAGCAGTACTTC	CASSHLSSINRIPRSYEQYF
few	NA	14	TRBV6-1	TRBJ1-5	TGTGCCAGCAATCCTGGACAGAGCAATCAGCCCCAGCATTTT	CASNPGQSNQPQHF
many	NA	15	TRBV5-1	TRBJ1-5	TGCGCCAGCAGCTTCGCAGGGGATAGCAATCAGCCCCAGCATTTT	CASSFAGDSNQPQHF
few	NA	12	TRBV20-1	TRBJ1-1	TGCAGTGCTAGGGGACACCTCACTGAAGCTTTCTTT	CSARGHLTEAFF
few	NA	13	TRBV12-3/TRBV12-4	TRBJ2-7	TGTGCCAGCAGCTCCCCAGGGCGCTACGAGCAGTACTTC	CASSSPGRYEQYF
NA	TRBD1	13	TRBV6-9	TRBJ2-7	TGTGCCAGCGAGGGACAGGGGGCTTGGGAGCAGTACTTC	CASEGQGAWEQYF
NA	NA	17	TRBV2	TRBJ2-1	TGTGCCAGCAGTGAAGGCCGTGGGGGGGCGCTATTTAATGAGCAGTTCTTC	CASSEGRGGALFNEQFF
NA	TRBD1	15	TRBV5-1	TRBJ2-5	TGCGCCAGCAGCTTCTTCACAGGGGGCGGTGAGACCCAGTACTTC	CASSFFTGGGETQYF
NA	NA	13	TRBV9	TRBJ1-3	TGTGCCAGCAGCGTCGGCAGAGGAAACACCATATATTTT	CASSVGRGNTIYF
many	TRBD1	12	TRBV29-1	TRBJ2-7	TGCAGCGTAGGGACAGGGGCCTACGAGCAGTACTTC	CSVGTGAYEQYF
many	NA	12	TRBV10-3	TRBJ2-7	TGTGCCATCAGTGAGTCGTTCCACGAGCAGTACTTC	CAISESFHEQYF
NA	NA	15	TRBV7-9	TRBJ2-3	TGTGCCAGCAGCTTAGCGAGTATTAGCACAGATACGCAGTATTTT	CASSLASISTDTQYF
few	NA	15	TRBV12-3/TRBV12-4	TRBJ2-2	TGTGCCAGCAGTTTGACGCAGGGTGGGGCCGGGGAGCTGTTTTTT	CASSLTQGGAGELFF
few	NA	14	TRBV3-1	TRBJ2-3	TGTGCCAGCAGCCTTAGACCCCGCACAGATACGCAGTATTTT	CASSLRPRTDTQYF
NA	TRBD2	15	TRBV5-1	TRBJ2-3	TGCGCCAGCAGCTTGACGGGACTAGGGTCAGATACGCAGTATTTT	CASSLTGLGSDTQYF
NA	NA	16	TRBV4-1	TRBJ2-7	TGCGCCAGCAGCCAAGCAGTAGGGAGCCTAACCTACGAGCAGTACTTC	CASSQAVGSLTYEQYF
few	TRBD1	16	TRBV27	TRBJ1-1	TGTGCCAGCACTAGATTCCAAGGGACAGGGAACACTGAAGCTTTCTTT	CASTRFQGTGNTEAFF
few	NA	16	TRBV5-8	TRBJ1-6	TGTGCCAGCAGCTTCCTCTGGGGTACCTATAATTCACCCCTCCACTTT	CASSFLWGTYNSPLHF
NA	TRBD1	15	TRBV4-1	TRBJ1-2	TGCGCCAGCAGCCATGACAGGGGAGCGGGCTATGGCTACACCTTC	CASSHDRGAGYGYTF
few	NA	12	TRBV24-1	TRBJ2-1	TGTGCCACCAGCCAACAGGGTCGAGAGCAGTTCTTC	CATSQQGREQFF
NA	TRBD1	16	TRBV5-6	TRBJ1-3	TGTGCCAGCAGCTTGGCCGGACAGGGCTCTGGAAACACCATATATTTT	CASSLAGQGSGNTIYF
NA	NA	15	TRBV7-9	TRBJ2-5	TGTGCCAGCAGCCCCTCGGCGCTACACCAAGAGACCCAGTACTTC	CASSPSALHQETQYF